These T cell receptor beta chains were read from a single sample in a study of T cell repertoires in cytomegalovirus infection. From the reads, TCRdb called clonotypes with MiXCR, one entry per CDR3 protein. The sample yields around 500,000 distinct CDR3 sequences, 40% to 50% seen once. Which antigens these TCRs recognize remains unknown. The starting material was cultured PBMCs, obtained from culture after CMV antigen stimulation. The receptor source for this set is a human donor in good health (CMV status not recorded). Some clones in this sample may be carry-over from other donors' samples. The conserved cysteine and the conserved F or W are not part of the CDR3 here. The D gene is left open where the match is weak. Clone size is not always given. Where it is, it says once, few, many or a class for expanded clones.

NA	TRBV27	NA	TRBJ1-1	ASRPDSLMNTEAF
NA	TRBV7-6	NA	TRBJ2-3	ASSPIGDTQY
NA	TRBV10-3	NA	TRBJ1-1	AISVGVLGQTNTEAF
few	TRBV7-2	NA	TRBJ2-2	ASSSPAGVGELF
few	TRBV5-6	TRBD2	TRBJ2-3	ASSFISAGPTDTQY
NA	TRBV20-1	NA	TRBJ2-1	SAEAGSNEQF
NA	TRBV12-3/TRBV12-4	TRBD1	TRBJ2-7	ASSPPGQSYEQY
NA	TRBV11-2	TRBD1	TRBJ2-3	ASSTGTGGPYTQY
NA	TRBV7-2	NA	TRBJ1-6	ASRVGGQSNSPLH
few	TRBV7-2	NA	TRBJ2-2	ASSPLGAETGELF
NA	TRBV4-3	TRBD2	TRBJ2-1	ASSQEPGTSRYNEQF
NA	TRBV20-1	TRBD2	TRBJ2-2	SASGGGRAGELF
few	TRBV7-2	NA	TRBJ1-5	ASSSAHSNQPQH
NA	TRBV15	TRBD2	TRBJ2-1	AARRSGDQYNEQF
few	TRBV7-9	NA	TRBJ2-7	ASSLEGPTLQRSYEQY
NA	TRBV7-9	NA	TRBJ1-4	ASSLAQGRLF
NA	TRBV4-1	TRBD2	TRBJ2-5	ASSQDSGQETQY
NA	TRBV20-1	TRBD1	TRBJ1-2	SASNRGRDGYT
NA	TRBV12-3/TRBV12-4	TRBD1	TRBJ1-5	ASRIQGASQPQH
NA	TRBV6-2/TRBV6-3	NA	TRBJ2-1	ASSSRLGDEQF
NA	TRBV12-3/TRBV12-4	NA	TRBJ1-6	ASSIGTGNSPLH
NA	TRBV7-3	TRBD1	TRBJ2-7	ASSPRDREEVVPDYEQY
NA	TRBV12-3/TRBV12-4	TRBD2	TRBJ2-1	ASSPRQREGVYEQF
NA	TRBV15	NA	TRBJ2-5	ATSRDNRARETQY
few	TRBV6-6	NA	TRBJ2-5	ASSLGPGRLQETQY
NA	TRBV20-1	TRBD2	TRBJ2-5	SAKRLADAREETQY
few	TRBV5-1	NA	TRBJ1-1	ASSPGVNTEAF
few	TRBV11-2	TRBD2	TRBJ2-1	ASSPNYGASGRNEQF
NA	TRBV7-8	NA	TRBJ1-1	ASSLGSWFGAF
few	TRBV11-1	NA	TRBJ2-3	ASSLRTPRTDTQY
few	TRBV13	NA	TRBJ2-1	ASSPRGTSSYNEQF
NA	TRBV15	NA	TRBJ2-1	ATSRDRGGEQF